The rows below give T cell receptor beta chains drawn from one sample of a study of cytomegalovirus exposure and HLA in healthy donors. Measured with immunoSEQ multiplex PCR; TCRdb has only the in-frame clones, and not every one. The sample carries approximately 210,000 clones, about 80% recorded once. The sample consisted of PBMCs. These receptors were taken from a male donor in good health and CMV-seronegative. Both conserved end residues are part of each CDR3. A D gene is named only where the DNA matches it firmly. Expanded clones are given a class, and other clones once, few, many or no size at all.

TRBJ2-6,TRBV7-3,.,.,TGTGCCAGCAGCGGCCCATCTGGGGCCAACGTCCTGACTTTC,CASSGPSGANVLTF
TRBJ2-7,TRBV5-1,TRBD2,.,TGCGCCAGCAGCACAGGGGGACTAGCGGGGGACGAGCAGTACTTC,CASSTGGLAGDEQYF
TRBJ1-2,TRBV29-1,.,.,TGCAGCGTCCTTACAGGGAACGACTATGGCTACACCTTC,CSVLTGNDYGYTF
TRBJ2-1,TRBV11-3,.,few,TGTGCCAGCAGCTTAGTATACAATGAGCAGTTCTTC,CASSLVYNEQFF
TRBJ2-3,TRBV9,.,.,TGTGCCAGCAGCGAGATTGAGGATACGCAGTATTTT,CASSEIEDTQYF
TRBJ1-5,TRBV11-2,.,.,TGTGCCAGCAGCTTAGGGGGGGGGTATCAGCCCCAGCATTTT,CASSLGGGYQPQHF
TRBJ2-7,TRBV7-2,.,.,TGTGCCAGCAGCATCGACGGGGGGCCCTACGAGCAGTACTTC,CASSIDGGPYEQYF
TRBJ2-3,TRBV29-1,TRBD1,.,TGCAGCGGGGCCGGGACAGGGGACACGGCTAGCACAGATACGCAGTATTTT,CSGAGTGDTASTDTQYF
TRBJ2-7,TRBV7-2,TRBD2,.,TGTGCCAGCAGCTCGTCTAGCGGGAGTATTTATTTCTCCGAGCAGTACTTC,CASSSSSGSIYFSEQYF
TRBJ2-7,TRBV29-1,.,.,TGCAGCGCTCGGACGGAGGCTTACGAGCAGTACTTC,CSARTEAYEQYF
TRBJ2-1,TRBV30,TRBD2,once,TGTGCCTGGAGTGTAGCGGGGGGAACCCTCAATGAGCAGTTCTTC,CAWSVAGGTLNEQFF
TRBJ1-6,TRBV6-5,TRBD1,.,TGTGCCAGCAGTCCCGACAGGGGATCTGCCCTCCACTTT,CASSPDRGSALHF
TRBJ2-2,TRBV6-5,.,.,TGTGCCACTGGAAGAGTCAGGGGACGTACCGGGGAGCTGTTTTTT,CATGRVRGRTGELFF
TRBJ2-7,TRBV6-4,TRBD2,.,TGTGCCAGCAGTGCGGCTAGCGGCCCCTACGAGCAGTACTTC,CASSAASGPYEQYF
TRBJ2-1,TRBV27,.,.,TGTGCCAGCAGCGCAGCGGAGGGCTCCTACAATGAGCAGTTCTTC,CASSAAEGSYNEQFF
TRBJ1-1,TRBV5-1,.,once,TGCGCCAGCAGCGTTCAGGGGTTCACTGAAGCTTTCTTT,CASSVQGFTEAFF
TRBJ2-7,TRBV7-2,TRBD1,.,TGTGCCAGCAGCTCAGGGACAGGGGCACGCGTCTACGAGCAGTACTTC,CASSSGTGARVYEQYF
TRBJ2-7,TRBV29-1,TRBD2,.,TGCAGCGTTGAAGATTTCGAAGGGACTAGCGGGCGGTACGAGCAGTACTTC,CSVEDFEGTSGRYEQYF
TRBJ1-1,TRBV7-2,TRBD1,.,TGTGCCAGCAGCTTAGCGCAGGGGACAGGGGCTGAAGCTTTCTTT,CASSLAQGTGAEAFF